This record looks at one T cell receptor beta chain sequence and its context. In its sample, this clonotype was seen a few times. Its antigen remains unidentified. The input lacks base qualities; no much larger clone sits a single base away. The sample originates from a study of T-cell reconstitution after alpha-beta-depleted transplantation in children (dated by TCRdb to about 2016). Broadly, across the study: The study quantitatively tracked T-cell immune reconstitution after TCRalphabeta/CD19-depleted allogeneic hematopoietic cell transplantation in children using TCR repertoire profiling.

Library preparation used PCR. TCRdb records Illumina HiSeq 2500 as the sequencer. Molecular barcoding was employed in the preparation of TCR libraries, with unique molecular identifiers being used to normalize TCRbeta repertoire quantification. Clones were called with MiXCR by TCRdb after fastp trimmed the public reads at Q25, and only in-frame beta chains were retained. When rows share a CDR3 protein, they turn into one entry using the most common DNA and genes. The sample yields 700,000 to 950,000 distinct CDR3 sequences; approximately 15% were counted once. The ten largest clonotypes hold approximately 5% of the sample. In light of the paper, this sample's treatment or condition label describes: allogeneic hematopoietic cell transplantation with graft depleted of TCRalphabeta T cells and CD19 B cells. Transplant recipients were children who received TCRalphabeta/CD19-depleted allogeneic hematopoietic cell grafts.

The CDR3 spans 12 residues, from the cysteine through the phenylalanine. CDR3 DNA only is kept here, 36 bases in frame from base 1. V and J lose 2 bases and 3 bases, and a span of 2 bases separates them. Taken from the germline V gene, the CDR1 and CDR2 loops are MNHEY and SVGEGT. General study outcomes and caveats: About two months after transplant, the apparently early recovery of alphabetaT-cell counts reportedly depended on just several hundred clones that had expanded rapidly and came from non-depleted graft cells. The frequencies of hyperexpanded clones fell over the following months, and after one year, T-cell counts and TCRbeta diversity were mostly attributed to newly produced T cells. The high TCRbeta diversity at day 60 in some patients was ascribed to recipient T cells and intrathymic progenitors that had survived conditioning.

The rearranged chain carries TRBV6-2 or TRBV6-3 and TRBJ2-4; the D gene is not confidently resolved. The material was PBMCs, mostly from graft donor cells, obtained 360 days after TCRalphabeta/CD19-depleted stem cell transplant. The receptor comes from a male patient between 10 and 17 years old who had a stem cell transplant for acute lymphoblastic leukemia, so the T cells may come from the graft donor. The CDR3 loop reads CASSYVKNIQYF. The bases read TGTGCCAGCAGTTACGTCAAAAACATTCAGTACTTC.